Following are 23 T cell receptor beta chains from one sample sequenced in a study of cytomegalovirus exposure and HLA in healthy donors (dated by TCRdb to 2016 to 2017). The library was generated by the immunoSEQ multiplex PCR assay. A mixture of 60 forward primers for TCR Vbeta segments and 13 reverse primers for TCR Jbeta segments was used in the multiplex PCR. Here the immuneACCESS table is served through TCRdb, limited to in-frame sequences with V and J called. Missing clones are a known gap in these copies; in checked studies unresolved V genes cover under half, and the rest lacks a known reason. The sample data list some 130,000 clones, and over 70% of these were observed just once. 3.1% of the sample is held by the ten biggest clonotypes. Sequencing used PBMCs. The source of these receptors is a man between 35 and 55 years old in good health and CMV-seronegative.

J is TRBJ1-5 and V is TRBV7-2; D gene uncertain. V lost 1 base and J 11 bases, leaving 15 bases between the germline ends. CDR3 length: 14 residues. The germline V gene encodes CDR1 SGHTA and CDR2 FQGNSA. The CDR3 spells CASSLVYGVVAQHF. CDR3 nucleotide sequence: TGTGCCAGCAGCTTAGTGTACGGGGTTGTGGCCCAGCATTTT.

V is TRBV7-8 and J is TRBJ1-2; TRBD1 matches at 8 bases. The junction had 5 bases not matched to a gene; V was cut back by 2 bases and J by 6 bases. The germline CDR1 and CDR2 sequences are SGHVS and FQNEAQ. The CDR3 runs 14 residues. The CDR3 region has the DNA TGTGCCAGCAGCTTACAGGGGGCGCGAGATGGCTACACCTTC. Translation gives CASSLQGARDGYTF.

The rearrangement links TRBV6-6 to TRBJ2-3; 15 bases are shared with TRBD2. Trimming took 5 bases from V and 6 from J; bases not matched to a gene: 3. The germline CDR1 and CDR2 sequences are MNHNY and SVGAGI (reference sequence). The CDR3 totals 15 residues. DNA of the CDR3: TGTGCCAGCAGTCATGGGACTAGCGGGAGGGATACGCAGTATTTT. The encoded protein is CASSHGTSGRDTQYF.

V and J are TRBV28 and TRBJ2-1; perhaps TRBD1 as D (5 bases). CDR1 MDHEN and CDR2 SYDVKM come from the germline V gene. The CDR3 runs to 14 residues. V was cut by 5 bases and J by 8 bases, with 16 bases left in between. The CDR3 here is CASSRAGKVDEQFF. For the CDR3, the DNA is TGTGCCAGCAGTAGAGCAGGGAAGGTAGATGAGCAGTTCTTC.

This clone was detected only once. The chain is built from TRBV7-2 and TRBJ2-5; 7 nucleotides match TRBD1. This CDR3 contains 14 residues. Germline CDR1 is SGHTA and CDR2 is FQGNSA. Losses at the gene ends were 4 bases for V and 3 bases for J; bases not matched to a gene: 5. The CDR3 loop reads CASSSSGTEETQYF. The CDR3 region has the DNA TGTGCCAGCAGCTCATCCGGGACAGAAGAGACCCAGTACTTC.

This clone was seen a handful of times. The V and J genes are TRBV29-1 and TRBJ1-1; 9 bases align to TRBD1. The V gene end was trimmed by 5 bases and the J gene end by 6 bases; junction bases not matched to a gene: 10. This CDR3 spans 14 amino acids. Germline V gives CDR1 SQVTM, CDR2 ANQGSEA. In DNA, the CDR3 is TGCAGCGTTCCCGGCCCGGGACAGGGATCTGAAGCTTTCTTT. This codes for CSVPGPGQGSEAFF.

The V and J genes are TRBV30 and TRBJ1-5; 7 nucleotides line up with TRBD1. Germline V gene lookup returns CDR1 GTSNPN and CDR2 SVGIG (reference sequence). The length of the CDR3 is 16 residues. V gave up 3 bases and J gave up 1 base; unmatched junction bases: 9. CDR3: CAWSGTAGRSNQPQHF. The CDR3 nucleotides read TGTGCCTGGAGCGGGACAGCAGGACGAAGCAATCAGCCCCAGCATTTT.

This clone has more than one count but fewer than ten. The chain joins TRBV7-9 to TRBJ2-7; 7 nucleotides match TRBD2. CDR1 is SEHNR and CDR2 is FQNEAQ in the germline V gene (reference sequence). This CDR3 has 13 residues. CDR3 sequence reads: CVLRGVSTYEQYF. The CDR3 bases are TGTGTCCTTCGGGGGGTCAGTACCTACGAGCAGTACTTC. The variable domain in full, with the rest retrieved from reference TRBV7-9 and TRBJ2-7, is DTGVSQNPRHKITKRGQNVTFRCDPISEHNRLYWYRQTLGQGPEFLTYFQNEAQLEKSRLLSDRFSAERPKGSFSTLEIQRTEQGDSAMYLCVLRGVSTYEQYFGPGTRLTVT.

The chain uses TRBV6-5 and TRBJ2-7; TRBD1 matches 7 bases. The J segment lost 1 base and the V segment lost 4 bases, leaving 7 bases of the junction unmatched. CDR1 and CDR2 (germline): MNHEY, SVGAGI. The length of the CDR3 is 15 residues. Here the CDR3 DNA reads TGTGCCAGCAGTTTAGACAGGGACCCTTCCTACGAGCAGTACTTC. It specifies CASSLDRDPSYEQYF.

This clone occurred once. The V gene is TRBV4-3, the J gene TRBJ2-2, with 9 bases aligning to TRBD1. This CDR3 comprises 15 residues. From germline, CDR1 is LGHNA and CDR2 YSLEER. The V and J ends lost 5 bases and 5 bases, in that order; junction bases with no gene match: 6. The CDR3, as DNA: TGCGCCAGCAGCTTACGGACAGGGGAAACCGGGGAGCTGTTTTTT. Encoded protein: CASSLRTGETGELFF.

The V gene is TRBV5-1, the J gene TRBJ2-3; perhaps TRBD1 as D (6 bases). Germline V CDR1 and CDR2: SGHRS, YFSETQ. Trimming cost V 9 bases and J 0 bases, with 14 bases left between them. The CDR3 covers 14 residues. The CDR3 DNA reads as TGCGCCACGAGAGAACAGGGAAGCACAGATACGCAGTATTTT. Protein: CATREQGSTDTQYF. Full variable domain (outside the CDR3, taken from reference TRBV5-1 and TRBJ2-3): KAGVTQTPRYLIKTRGQQVTLSCSPISGHRSVSWYQQTPGQGLQFLFEYFSETQRNKGNFPGRFSGRQFSNSRSEMNVSTLELGDSALYLCATREQGSTDTQYFGPGTRLTVL.

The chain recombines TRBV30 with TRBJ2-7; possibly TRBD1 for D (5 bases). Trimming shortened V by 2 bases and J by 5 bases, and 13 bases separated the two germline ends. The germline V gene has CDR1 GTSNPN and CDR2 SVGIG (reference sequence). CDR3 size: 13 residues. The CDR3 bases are TGTGCCTGGAGTCCCAGGGTAGGAAACGAGCAGTACTTC. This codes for CAWSPRVGNEQYF.

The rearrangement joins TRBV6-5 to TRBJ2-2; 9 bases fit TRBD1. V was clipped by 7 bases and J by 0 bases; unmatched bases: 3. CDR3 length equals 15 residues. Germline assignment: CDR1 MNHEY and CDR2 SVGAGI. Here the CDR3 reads CASKGQGTNTGELFF. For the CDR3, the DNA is TGTGCCAGCAAGGGACAGGGAACGAACACCGGGGAGCTGTTTTTT.

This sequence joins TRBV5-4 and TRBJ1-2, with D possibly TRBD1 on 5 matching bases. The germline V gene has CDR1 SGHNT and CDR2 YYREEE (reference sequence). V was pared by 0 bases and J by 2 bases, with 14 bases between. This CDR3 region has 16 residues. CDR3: CASSLGGVASNYGYTF. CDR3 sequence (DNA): TGTGCCAGCAGCTTGGGGGGCGTAGCATCAAACTATGGCTACACCTTC.

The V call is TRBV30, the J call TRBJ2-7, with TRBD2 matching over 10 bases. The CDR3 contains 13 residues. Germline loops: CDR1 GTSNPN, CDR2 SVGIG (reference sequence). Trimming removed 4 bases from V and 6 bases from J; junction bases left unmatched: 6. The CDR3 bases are TGTGCCTGGACTCCGGGACTAGCGACCGAGCAGTACTTC. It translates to CAWTPGLATEQYF.

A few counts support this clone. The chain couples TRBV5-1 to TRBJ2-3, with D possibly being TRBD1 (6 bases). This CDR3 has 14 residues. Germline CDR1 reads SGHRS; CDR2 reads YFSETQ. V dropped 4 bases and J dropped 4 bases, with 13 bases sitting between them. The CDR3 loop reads CASSTTGFADTQYF. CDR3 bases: TGCGCCAGCAGCACTACAGGGTTCGCAGATACGCAGTATTTT.

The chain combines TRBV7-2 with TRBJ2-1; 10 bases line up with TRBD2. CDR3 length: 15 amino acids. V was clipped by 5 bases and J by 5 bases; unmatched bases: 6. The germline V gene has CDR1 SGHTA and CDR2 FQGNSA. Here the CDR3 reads CASSRTSGTHNEQFF. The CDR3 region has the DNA TGTGCCAGCAGCCGTACTAGCGGGACGCACAATGAGCAGTTCTTC.

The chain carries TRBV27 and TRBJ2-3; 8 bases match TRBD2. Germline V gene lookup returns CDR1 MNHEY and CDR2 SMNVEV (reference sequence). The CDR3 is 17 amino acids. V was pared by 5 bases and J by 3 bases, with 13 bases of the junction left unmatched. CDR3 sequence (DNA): TGTGCCAGCAGTCTGAGCGGGAGAGCGCGATTAACAGATACGCAGTATTTT. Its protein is CASSLSGRARLTDTQYF.

The CDR3 nucleotides read TGTGCCAGCAGCAAACCCGAGACAGGTTCTAGCACAGATACGCAGTATTTT. Encoded protein: CASSKPETGSSTDTQYF. The chain recombines TRBV28 with TRBJ2-3, with D maybe TRBD1 (6 bases). The germline V and J ends were trimmed by 6 bases and 0 bases, with 19 bases remaining between them. CDR3 size: 17 residues. Germline V gives CDR1 MDHEN, CDR2 SYDVKM.

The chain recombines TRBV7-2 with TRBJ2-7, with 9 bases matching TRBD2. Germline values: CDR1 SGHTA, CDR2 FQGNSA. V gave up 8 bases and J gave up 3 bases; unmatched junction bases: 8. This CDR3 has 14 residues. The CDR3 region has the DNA TGTGCCAGCCACGGAGCGGGGGGCTTCTACGAGCAGTACTTC. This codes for CASHGAGGFYEQYF.

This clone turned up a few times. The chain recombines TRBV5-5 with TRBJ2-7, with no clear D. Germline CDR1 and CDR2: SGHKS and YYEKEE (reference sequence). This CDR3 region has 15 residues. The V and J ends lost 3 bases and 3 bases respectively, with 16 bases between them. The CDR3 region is CASSSYGQTHYEQYF. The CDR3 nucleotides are TGTGCCAGCAGCTCGTACGGTCAAACCCACTACGAGCAGTACTTC.

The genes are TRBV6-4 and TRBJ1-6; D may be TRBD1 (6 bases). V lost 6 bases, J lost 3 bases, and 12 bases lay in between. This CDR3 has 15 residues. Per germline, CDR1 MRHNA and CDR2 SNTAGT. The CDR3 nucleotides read TGTGCCAGCAGCCCCTCGGGACACTATAATTCACCCCTCCACTTT. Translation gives CASSPSGHYNSPLHF.

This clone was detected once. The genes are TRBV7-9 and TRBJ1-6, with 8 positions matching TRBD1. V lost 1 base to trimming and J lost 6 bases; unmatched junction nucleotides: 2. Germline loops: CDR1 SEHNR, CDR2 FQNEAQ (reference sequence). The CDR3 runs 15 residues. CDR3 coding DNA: TGTGCCAGCAGCTTAGGGACAGGGAGTAATTCACCCCTCCACTTT. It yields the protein CASSLGTGSNSPLHF.